The entry below describes one T cell receptor (beta chain). Its antigen is unidentified. Germline loops: CDR1 LGHNT, CDR2 FRNRAP. CDR3 length equals 16 residues. Trimming removed 4 bases from V and 2 bases from J, with 16 bases in between. TCRdb reprocessed the reads with MiXCR, giving one entry per CDR3 protein. The sample consists of approximately 350,000 distinct CDR3 sequences, about 35% of them appearing once. This entry belongs to a study of T cell repertoires in cytomegalovirus infection. Study information: Peptides in the study included HLA-C-restricted and HLA-B-restricted CMV epitopes. CMV infection together with matching HLA type was indicated by public TCR beta signatures. Study conclusions and caveats: CMV-specific HLA-C-restricted TCR beta clonotypes dominated the ex vivo response.

The source is a human donor in good health (CMV status not recorded). Some clones in this sample may be carry-over from other donors' samples. The sample was cultured PBMCs, taken from culture after CMV antigen stimulation. The chain combines TRBV12-5 with TRBJ2-3; perhaps TRBD2 as D (5 bases). The CDR3 DNA reads as TGTGCTAGTGGTTACATTCCAGCGGCCGTCACAGATACGCAGTATTTT. This sequence encodes CASGYIPAAVTDTQYF. The full variable domain, with the rest looked up from reference TRBV12-5 and TRBJ2-3, is DARVTQTPRHKVTEMGQEVTMRCQPILGHNTVFWYRQTMMQGLELLAYFRNRAPLDDSGMPKDRFSAEMPDATLATLKIQPSEPRDSAVYFCASGYIPAAVTDTQYFGPGTRLTVL.